This T cell receptor (beta chain) was captured in a study of identical twins. TCRdb re-called the 5' RACE reads with MiXCR, one entry per CDR3 protein. The sample holds hundreds of thousands of distinct CDR3 sequences; roughly 7% are singletons and the top ten take more than 3%. Trimming shortened V by 4 bases and J by 4 bases, and 7 bases separated the two germline ends. This CDR3 is built from 12 residues. Germline V gives CDR1 ENHRY, CDR2 SYGVKD. This clonotype came up many times. These same records also appear under a second study, on yellow fever vaccine responses in identical twins.

The TCR originated in a woman between 18 and 29 years old in good health. What was sequenced was memory (CD45RO+) T cells sorted from blood. The chain combines TRBV10-3 with TRBJ1-2; D is unresolved. CDR3 in amino acids: CAISADRYGYTF. CDR3 bases: TGTGCCATCAGTGCGGACCGCTATGGCTACACCTTC.